The following is a TCR beta chain sequence with its context. Trimming cost V 5 bases and J 5 bases, with 6 bases left between them. Germline lookup yields CDR1 MNHEY and CDR2 SMNVEV (reference sequence). The length of the CDR3 is 11 residues. The method was immunoSEQ multiplex PCR; TCRdb's version includes in-frame clones alone and lacks a portion of them. The sample records fewer than 250,000 clones, 83% being singletons. The source of the sample is a study of blood T cell repertoires in COVID-19. This receptor was obtained from a woman in her thirties or forties who had been exposed to COVID-19. V and J are TRBV27 and TRBJ1-2; TRBD1 is a possible D gene (6 bases). The source material was PBMCs or T cells enriched from blood (not recorded which). This CDR3 is CASSGQYGYTF. CDR3 nucleotide sequence: TGTGCCAGCAGTGGACAGTATGGCTACACCTTC.